This TCR beta chain originates from a study of beta chain features in type 1 diabetes. Germline V gene lookup returns CDR1 KGHSH and CDR2 LQKENI. The V end was cut by 2 bases, the J end by 7 bases, with 9 bases between. The CDR3 length is 13 residues. In its sample, this clone was seen a few times. Other DNA sequences in the same sample also yield this CDR3. The authors reverse transcribed all of the isolated RNA, so sequencing captured expressed TCRB transcripts. The assay was immunoSEQ multiplex PCR, and TCRdb's table has in-frame clones only and misses some. The sample has hundreds of thousands of clones; roughly a sixth are singletons.

The TCR comes from a man between 18 and 29 years old in good health. The V and J genes are TRBV18 and TRBJ2-1; D is perhaps TRBD1 (6 bases). Sequenced sample: naive CD4+ T cells from blood. CDR3 sequence: CASSPGQWNEQFF. In nucleotides, the CDR3 is TGTGCCAGCTCACCAGGACAGTGGAATGAGCAGTTCTTC. Full variable domain (outside the CDR3, taken from reference TRBV18 and TRBJ2-1): NAGVMQNPRHLVRRRGQEARLRCSPMKGHSHVYWYRQLPEEGLKFMVYLQKENIIDESGMPKERFSAEFPKEGPSILRIQQVVRGDSAAYFCASSPGQWNEQFFGPGTRLTVL.